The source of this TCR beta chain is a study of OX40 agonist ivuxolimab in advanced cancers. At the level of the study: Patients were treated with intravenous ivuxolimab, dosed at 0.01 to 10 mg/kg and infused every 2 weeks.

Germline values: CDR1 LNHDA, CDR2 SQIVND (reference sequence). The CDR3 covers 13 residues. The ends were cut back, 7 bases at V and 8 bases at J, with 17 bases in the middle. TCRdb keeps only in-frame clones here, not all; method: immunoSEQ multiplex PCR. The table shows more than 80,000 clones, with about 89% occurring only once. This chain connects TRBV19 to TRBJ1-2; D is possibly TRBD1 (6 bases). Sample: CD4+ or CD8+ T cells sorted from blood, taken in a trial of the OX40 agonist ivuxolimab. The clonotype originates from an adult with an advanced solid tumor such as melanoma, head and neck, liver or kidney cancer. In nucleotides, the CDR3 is TGTGCCAGTAACCCAGGGGCGGGAGGGGGCTACACCTTC. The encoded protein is CASNPGAGGGYTF.